The 12 T cell receptor beta chains reported below all come from one sample, sequenced in a study of cytomegalovirus exposure and HLA in healthy donors. 13 Jbeta primers and 60 Vbeta primers were used for the PCR. Profiled with immunoSEQ multiplex PCR; TCRdb holds only in-frame clones, not every one. Of under 200,000 clones listed, 82% were seen once; the top ten hold more than 0.45%. Sequencing was done on a sample of PBMCs. These receptors all come from a woman in her forties or fifties in good health and CMV-seronegative.

V is TRBV28 and J is TRBJ1-4, with 10 bases fitting TRBD1. Per the germline V gene, CDR1 is MDHEN and CDR2 is SYDVKM. The CDR3 runs to 15 residues. V was clipped by 5 bases and J by 7 bases; unmatched bases: 7. CDR3 coding DNA: TGTGCCAGCAGTGAGGGGGGACAGGGGTCTGAAAAACTGTTTTTT. As protein: CASSEGGQGSEKLFF.

J is TRBJ1-1 and V is TRBV4-3; D ambiguous. CDR1 and CDR2 from the germline V gene are LGHNA and YSLEER. V was clipped by 1 base and J by 5 bases, with 14 bases between them. The CDR3 has 15 amino acids. The CDR3 here is CASSQAGGPGTEAFF. The CDR3, as DNA: TGCGCCAGCAGCCAAGCGGGCGGGCCGGGGACTGAAGCTTTCTTT.

There are a few counts of this clone. This chain connects TRBV7-6 to TRBJ1-4; 11 bases align to TRBD1. Per the germline V gene, CDR1 is SGHVS and CDR2 is FNYEAQ. Unmatched junction bases numbered 12, after V lost 5 bases and J lost 7 bases. The CDR3 is 17 amino acids. CDR3 residues: CASSPRTGGASSEKLFF. CDR3 DNA sequence: TGTGCCAGCAGCCCACGGACAGGGGGCGCTTCCTCTGAAAAACTGTTTTTT. Looking up the rest from reference TRBV7-6 and TRBJ1-4 gives the full variable domain: GAGVSQSPRYKVTKRGQDVALRCDPISGHVSLYWYRQALGQGPEFLTYFNYEAQQDKSGLPNDRFSAERPEGSISTLTIQRTEQRDSAMYRCASSPRTGGASSEKLFFGSGTQLSVL.

This chain uses TRBV5-1 with TRBJ2-7; weak D call: TRBD1 (6 bases). Trimming pared 0 bases from V and 9 bases from J, leaving 10 bases between. The CDR3 loop spans 12 amino acids. Germline-derived CDR1 and CDR2 are SGHRS and YFSETQ. This chain's CDR3 is CASSLGQAVQYF. CDR3 DNA: TGCGCCAGCAGCTTGGGACAGGCCGTGCAGTACTTC.

CDR3 bases: TGTGCCAGCAGCCCCCGGGGTCCCGGGGCCCAGTACTTC. It codes for CASSPRGPGAQYF. The V call is TRBV7-6, the J call TRBJ2-5, with TRBD2 as a possible D gene (5 bases). There are 13 residues in the CDR3. V was pared by 5 bases and J by 9 bases, with 16 bases between. In germline, CDR1 is SGHVS, CDR2 FNYEAQ.

This clone has only a few counts. The V call is TRBV7-2, the J call TRBJ1-5, with TRBD1 as a possible D gene (5 bases). The CDR3 contains 18 residues. Germline CDR1 SGHTA, CDR2 FQGNSA. Trimming shortened V by 2 bases and J by 1 base, and 18 bases separated the two germline ends. In nucleotides, the CDR3 is TGTGCCAGCAGCTTACTTCACGGGGGGGTTTTAAGCAATCAGCCCCAGCATTTT. Amino acids: CASSLLHGGVLSNQPQHF.

The chain links TRBV6-6 to TRBJ1-4, with D unresolved. Germline lookup yields CDR1 MNHNY and CDR2 SVGAGI (reference sequence). The CDR3 runs to 13 residues. Trimming removed 5 bases from V and 8 bases from J, with 12 bases in between. Written as DNA, the CDR3 is TGTGCCAGCAGTCTTAACAGAGGGGAAAAACTGTTTTTT. Translated, it gives CASSLNRGEKLFF.

The V call is TRBV6-1, the J call TRBJ2-5; TRBD2 might be the D (6 bases). V lost 5 bases to trimming and J lost 2 bases, with 9 bases between them. Germline values: CDR1 MNHNS, CDR2 SASEGT. This CDR3 has 13 amino acids. In nucleotides, the CDR3 is TGTGCCAGCAGTTTTGGACTACAAGAGACCCAGTACTTC. Protein: CASSFGLQETQYF.

The rearrangement links TRBV19 to TRBJ2-3; TRBD1 matches at 8 bases. Trimming at V came to 2 bases and at J to 1 base, leaving 2 bases not matched to a gene. This CDR3 has 15 residues. The germline gives CDR1 LNHDA, CDR2 SQIVND (reference sequence). The CDR3 spells CASSITGGRTDTQYF. Here the CDR3 DNA reads TGTGCCAGTAGTATAACAGGGGGGCGCACAGATACGCAGTATTTT. The variable domain in full, completed from reference TRBV19 and TRBJ2-3, reads DGGITQSPKYLFRKEGQNVTLSCEQNLNHDAMYWYRQDPGQGLRLIYYSQIVNDFQKGDIAEGYSVSREKKESFPLTVTSAQKNPTAFYLCASSITGGRTDTQYFGPGTRLTVL.

The sample holds one count of this clone. DNA of the CDR3: TGCGCCAGCAGCTTGACGGGACAGGGGGCAACCCCCTATGGCTACACCTTC. Translated, it gives CASSLTGQGATPYGYTF. The rearrangement uses TRBV5-1 and TRBJ1-2; 12 nucleotides agree with TRBD1. Germline V gene data show CDR1 as SGHRS and CDR2 as YFSETQ. The CDR3 is 17 residues long. V trimming: 1 base; J trimming: 4 bases; junction bases outside the gene matches: 8.

The genes are TRBV28 and TRBJ2-4, with 7 nucleotides matching TRBD2. V lost 3 bases and J lost 7; bases outside the gene matches: 0. Germline lookup yields CDR1 MDHEN and CDR2 SYDVKM. This CDR3 spans 12 amino acids. Written as DNA, the CDR3 is TGTGCCAGCAGTTTCGGGGGGAACATTCAGTACTTC. Its translation: CASSFGGNIQYF.

The CDR3 bases are TGTGCCAGCAGCTTAGCGCAGGGGGCGGACGGGGAGCTGTTTTTT. Translated, it gives CASSLAQGADGELFF. This rearrangement joins TRBV7-9 to TRBJ2-2, with TRBD1 matching 8 bases. Germline assignment: CDR1 SEHNR and CDR2 FQNEAQ (reference sequence). V lost 0 bases, J lost 7 bases, and 4 bases stayed unmatched. This CDR3 is 15 amino acids long.